These 10 T cell receptor beta chains share one sample of origin, sequenced in a study of shared clonotypes between healthy human individuals. The assay was immunoSEQ multiplex PCR, and TCRdb's table has in-frame clones only and misses some. The sample shows about 1 million clones, about 76% of them seen only once. Source material: memory CD4+ T cells sorted from blood. Subset specified: CD45RA-negative fraction. The origin of the receptors is a man between 18 and 29 years old in good health.

This clone has at least ten counts. The gene calls are TRBV30 and TRBJ1-2, with 10 bases lining up with TRBD1. CDR1 and CDR2 from the germline V gene are GTSNPN and SVGIG (reference sequence). V lost 2 bases and J lost 10; bases outside the gene matches: 10. This CDR3 has 14 amino acids. As DNA, the CDR3 is TGTGCCTGGAGTTTCGCCCGACAGGGGGCGGACTACACCTTC. Translated: CAWSFARQGADYTF.

This clone was recorded a few times. CDR3 DNA: TGTGCCATCAGTGAGTCGGGGGGAAGCACTGAAGCTTTCTTT. Translated, it gives CAISESGGSTEAFF. This sequence joins TRBV10-3 and TRBJ1-1, with D maybe TRBD1 (5 bases). Germline-derived CDR1 and CDR2 are ENHRY and SYGVKD. The CDR3 runs to 14 residues. The V end was cut by 0 bases, the J end by 4 bases, with 9 bases between.

This clone was seen a few times. The chain combines TRBV5-6 with TRBJ1-1; no clear D gene. Germline V gives CDR1 SGHDT, CDR2 YYEEEE. Trimming took off 4 bases at V and 1 base at J, with 8 bases between the two ends. The CDR3 has 13 amino acids. The chain's CDR3 is CASSKPRNTEAFF. The CDR3 DNA reads TGTGCCAGCAGCAAACCCAGGAACACTGAAGCTTTCTTT.

As for this clone: Other DNA variants within this sample encode the same CDR3. The rearrangement joins TRBV5-1 to TRBJ2-2; no firm D call. The CDR3 totals 15 residues. The ends were cut back, 0 bases at V and 2 bases at J, with 8 bases in the middle. Germline V gene sequence: CDR1 SGHRS, CDR2 YFSETQ. This CDR3 reads CASSLESRNTGELFF. DNA of the CDR3: TGCGCCAGCAGCTTGGAGTCCAGAAACACCGGGGAGCTGTTTTTT.

This clone has a single count. The chain combines TRBV2 with TRBJ2-5; D gene ambiguous. The V gene lost 4 bases and the J gene lost 5 bases, with 14 bases spanning the gap. Germline V gene lookup returns CDR1 SNHLY and CDR2 FYNNEI. This CDR3 comprises 14 residues. The CDR3 region has the DNA TGTGCCAGCAGTGCCTCCCTGGCTTGGGAGACCCAGTACTTC. It yields the protein CASSASLAWETQYF.

The V call is TRBV27, the J call TRBJ2-3; 9 bases align to TRBD2. The V segment lost 6 bases and the J segment 6 bases; nucleotides outside the gene matches: 7. The CDR3 contains 14 residues. The germline V gene has CDR1 MNHEY and CDR2 SMNVEV (reference sequence). The CDR3 coding sequence is TGTGCCAGCAGAGTGCGGGGGGGCCTGGATACGCAGTATTTT. Translation: CASRVRGGLDTQYF.

The chain combines TRBV4-2 with TRBJ1-3; D is unresolved. The CDR3 is 16 residues long. The germline gives CDR1 LGHNA, CDR2 YNFKEQ. V was shortened by 0 bases and J by 7 bases, with 16 bases between the two germline ends. The CDR3 nucleotides are TGTGCCAGCAGCCAAGAATCAGCGGCCATAGGGAACACCATATATTTT. It encodes CASSQESAAIGNTIYF.

This clone was seen a few times. The chain couples TRBV5-8 to TRBJ1-4, with 7 bases identical to TRBD1. The CDR3 covers 15 residues. Looked up from germline, CDR1 is SGHTS and CDR2 is YDEGEE. The junction had 8 bases not matched to a gene; V was cut back by 4 bases and J by 5 bases. As DNA, the CDR3 is TGTGCCAGCAGCCCCCGACAGGGCCCCAATGAAAAACTGTTTTTT. It specifies CASSPRQGPNEKLFF.

The J gene is TRBJ2-7, the V gene TRBV9, with TRBD2 matching 8 bases. V trimming: 0 bases; J trimming: 6 bases; junction bases outside the gene matches: 11. There are 16 residues in the CDR3. Germline V CDR1 and CDR2: SGDLS, YYNGEE. The CDR3: CASSVDPGGFRGEQYF. The CDR3 DNA is TGTGCCAGCAGCGTAGATCCGGGAGGGTTTCGGGGCGAGCAGTACTTC.

The V call is TRBV10-3, the J call TRBJ2-3; 8 nucleotides align to TRBD2. V dropped 2 bases and J dropped 2; count of bases not matched to a gene: 0. The germline CDR1 and CDR2 sequences are ENHRY and SYGVKD. The CDR3 is 14 amino acids. Written as DNA, the CDR3 is TGTGCCATCAGTGAGGGACTAGCCACAGATACGCAGTATTTT. Translating gives CAISEGLATDTQYF.